These 10 T cell receptor beta chains came from one sample sequenced in a study of radiation and T cells in renal cell carcinoma (dated by TCRdb to 2020 to 2021). The sample's time point label, in plain terms: blood 4 weeks post-SBRT, at nephrectomy. In the paper's terms, the treatment or condition label means: 15 Gy SBRT to primary tumor, nephrectomy 4 weeks later. The library was generated by the immunoSEQ multiplex PCR assay. TCRdb mirrors the immuneACCESS table, restricted to in-frame sequences. Some clones are absent from its copies; in checked studies, under half trace to an unresolved V gene, and the reason for the others is unknown. In all, the sample holds around 180,000 clones, and roughly nine tenths of those were seen once. The ten biggest clones cover roughly 10% of the sample. The sample consisted of blood, taken from a patient whose treatment included radiotherapy and nephrectomy. Receptor source: a woman in her forties or fifties with renal cell carcinoma.

The rearrangement joins TRBV9 to TRBJ1-2, with D possibly matching TRBD1 (5 bases). Germline loops: CDR1 SGDLS, CDR2 YYNGEE. The CDR3 extends over 16 amino acids. The V end lost 6 bases, the J end lost 0 bases, and 18 bases lay between the germline ends. CDR3 protein: CASKGDGGPANYGYTF. The CDR3 bases are TGTGCCAGCAAGGGAGACGGGGGACCAGCTAACTATGGCTACACCTTC.

V gene TRBV6-5 combines with J gene TRBJ1-5; 9 bases are shared with TRBD1. The V gene's germline CDR1 is MNHEY and CDR2 SVGAGI. The CDR3 sequence is 15 residues long. V lost 3 bases to trimming and J lost 6 bases; unmatched junction nucleotides: 6. The CDR3 DNA follows: TGTGCCAGCAGTTATTCGACAGGGGGAGGTCAGCCCCAGCATTTT. Translated: CASSYSTGGGQPQHF.

The chain couples TRBV27 to TRBJ2-3, with D perhaps given as TRBD1 or TRBD2 (5 bases each). V lost 5 bases to trimming and J lost 3 bases, with 21 bases between them. Germline CDR1 reads MNHEY; CDR2 reads SMNVEV (reference sequence). The CDR3 loop spans 17 amino acids. CDR3: CASSALFDSGGTDTQYF. As DNA, the CDR3 is TGTGCCAGCAGTGCGTTATTCGACAGTGGAGGAACAGATACGCAGTATTTT.

The rearrangement links TRBV7-9 to TRBJ1-2; 9 bases agree with TRBD1. The V and J ends lost 5 bases and 6 bases, in that order; junction bases with no gene match: 10. The CDR3 totals 15 residues. Germline CDR1 and CDR2: SEHNR and FQNEAQ (reference sequence). CDR3 residues: CASSHRDRVFDGYTF. The CDR3 coding sequence is TGTGCCAGCAGCCACAGGGACAGGGTCTTTGATGGCTACACCTTC.

The chain has TRBV5-1 and TRBJ1-5, with 9 bases fitting TRBD1. The germline CDR1 and CDR2 sequences are SGHRS and YFSETQ. V dropped 4 bases and J dropped 10; count of bases not matched to a gene: 9. The CDR3 is 14 amino acids. In nucleotides, the CDR3 is TGCGCCAGCAGCCCCGGACAGGGGAGAGGCCCCCAGCATTTT. It is translated as CASSPGQGRGPQHF.

This chain joins TRBV6-6 and TRBJ2-7; 10 nucleotides align to TRBD2. Germline CDR1 MNHNY, CDR2 SVGAGI (reference sequence). The CDR3 has 16 residues. V dropped 7 bases and J dropped 3; count of bases not matched to a gene: 12. Written as DNA, the CDR3 is TGTGCCAGCACCCTAGTAGCGGGGGGACTTATCTACGAGCAGTACTTC. Its translation: CASTLVAGGLIYEQYF.

J is TRBJ1-2 and V is TRBV19; D call uncertain. The CDR3 runs to 13 residues. CDR1 LNHDA and CDR2 SQIVND come from the germline V gene (reference sequence). With 3 bases removed from V and 4 bases from J, the gap between germline ends came to 9 bases. This chain's CDR3 is CASSILTSYGYTF. CDR3 DNA sequence: TGTGCCAGTAGTATCCTAACTTCCTATGGCTACACCTTC.

The genes are TRBV10-3 and TRBJ2-3; D may be TRBD1 (6 bases). Trimming cost V 0 bases and J 5 bases, with 9 bases left between them. This CDR3 has 14 amino acids. The germline V gene has CDR1 ENHRY and CDR2 SYGVKD. The CDR3 is CAISESAGEDTQYF. DNA for the CDR3: TGTGCCATCAGTGAGTCAGCAGGGGAAGATACGCAGTATTTT.

The sample holds a few counts of this clone. The chain couples TRBV2 to TRBJ1-6; D gene unclear. This CDR3 has 13 amino acids. Trimming took off 7 bases at V and 7 bases at J, with 11 bases between the two ends. CDR1 and CDR2 from the germline V gene are SNHLY and FYNNEI. The CDR3 here is CASNPQENSPLHF. As DNA, the CDR3 is TGTGCCAGCAACCCTCAAGAAAATTCACCCCTCCACTTT.

The CDR3 DNA is TGTGCCAGCAGCTCACTAGCGGGGACTAGCACAGATACGCAGTATTTT. Residues: CASSSLAGTSTDTQYF. This chain links TRBV21-1 with TRBJ2-3; the table's D call TRBD2 went unverified against the DNA. TRBV21-1 is noted as a pseudogene. The length of the CDR3 is 16 residues.